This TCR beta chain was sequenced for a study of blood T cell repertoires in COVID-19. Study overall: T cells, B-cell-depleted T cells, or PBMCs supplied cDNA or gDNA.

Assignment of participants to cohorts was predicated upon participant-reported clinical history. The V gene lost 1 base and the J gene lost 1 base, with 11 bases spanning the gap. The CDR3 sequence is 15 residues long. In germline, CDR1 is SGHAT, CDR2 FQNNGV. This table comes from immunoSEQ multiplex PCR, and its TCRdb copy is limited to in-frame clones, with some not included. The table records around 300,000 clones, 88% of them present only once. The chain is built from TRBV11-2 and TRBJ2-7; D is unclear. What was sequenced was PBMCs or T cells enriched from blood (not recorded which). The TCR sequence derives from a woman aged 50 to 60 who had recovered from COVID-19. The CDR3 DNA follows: TGTGCCAGCAGCTTAGGTACAGCCCCTTCCTACGAGCAGTACTTC. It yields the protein CASSLGTAPSYEQYF.